The 17 T cell receptor beta chains listed next were all sequenced from one sample in a study of PD-L1 blockade in urothelial cancer. Time point: pretreatment peripheral blood. Produced via immunoSEQ multiplex PCR; TCRdb's table is partial and in-frame only. Of around 130,000 clones listed, about 81% are singletons. Specimen: PBMCs, collected around atezolizumab (anti-PD-L1) treatment. The receptors were sampled from a man over 45 with urothelial cancer.

The chain carries TRBV5-1 and TRBJ2-2, with D possibly TRBD2 on 5 matching bases. Per germline, CDR1 SGHRS and CDR2 YFSETQ. Trimming cost V 6 bases and J 4 bases, with 10 bases left between them. This CDR3 is 13 amino acids long. The CDR3 loop reads CASTQRITGELFF. CDR3 nucleotide sequence: TGCGCCAGCACTCAGCGGATCACCGGGGAGCTGTTTTTT.

The rearrangement uses TRBV6-5 and TRBJ1-4; the D gene is possibly TRBD1 (5 bases). With 8 bases removed from V and 4 bases from J, the gap between germline ends came to 14 bases. Per germline, CDR1 MNHEY and CDR2 SVGAGI. This CDR3 spans 14 amino acids. The CDR3, as DNA: TGTGCCAGCCAATCCTTGGGGGGTAATGAAAAACTGTTTTTT. It yields the protein CASQSLGGNEKLFF.

This chain uses TRBV6-1 with TRBJ2-5; D may be TRBD2 (6 bases). The germline V and J ends were trimmed by 4 bases and 1 base, with 10 bases remaining between them. This CDR3 is built from 14 residues. Germline V lookup: CDR1 MNHNS, CDR2 SASEGT. The CDR3 protein is CASSGGLSQETQYF. In DNA form, the CDR3 reads TGTGCCAGCAGTGGGGGACTTTCCCAAGAGACCCAGTACTTC.

The V gene is TRBV9, the J gene TRBJ1-2; weak D call: TRBD1 (5 bases). Germline lookup yields CDR1 SGDLS and CDR2 YYNGEE. There are 18 residues in the CDR3. The germline V and J ends were trimmed by 3 bases and 4 bases, with 25 bases remaining between them. CDR3 nucleotides: TGTGCCAGCAGCGAGCTGGGTGTCGGGGGTTCGGCTCCCTATGGCTACACCTTC. Amino acid sequence: CASSELGVGGSAPYGYTF.

This sequence joins TRBV27 and TRBJ2-1; TRBD2 agrees at 10 bases. The CDR3 totals 16 residues. V dropped 4 bases and J dropped 4; count of bases not matched to a gene: 7. Germline lookup yields CDR1 MNHEY and CDR2 SMNVEV (reference sequence). The CDR3 coding sequence is TGTGCCAGCAGTTCTCCCGGGACTAGCGTTTACAATGAGCAGTTCTTC. Translated: CASSSPGTSVYNEQFF.

The CDR3 loop is CSVELGSLASYEQYF. CDR3 DNA sequence: TGCAGCGTTGAACTCGGGTCACTCGCCTCCTACGAGCAGTACTTC. The chain recombines TRBV29-1 with TRBJ2-7; D remains ambiguous. V was shortened by 2 bases and J by 0 bases, with 14 bases between the two germline ends. Germline V CDR1 and CDR2: SQVTM, ANQGSEA. This CDR3 is built from 15 residues.

The rearrangement links TRBV4-2 to TRBJ2-7, with TRBD2 as a possible D gene (5 bases). Germline V gene lookup returns CDR1 LGHNA and CDR2 YNFKEQ. The length of the CDR3 is 14 residues. Trimming took off 0 bases at V and 3 bases at J, with 9 bases between the two ends. CDR3 in DNA: TGTGCCAGCAGCCAAGAGAGACTATTCTACGAGCAGTACTTC. Translation: CASSQERLFYEQYF.

The chain uses TRBV7-8 and TRBJ2-2, with 8 bases lining up with TRBD2. CDR3 length: 22 residues. CDR1 is SGHVS, CDR2 FQNEAQ, per germline. J was trimmed by 4 bases and V by 3 bases; bases with no gene match: 25. CDR3 in DNA: TGTGCCAGCAGCTTCCCCCACCAACCCAGGGGAGCGGGAGTTCGCGTCACCGGGGAGCTGTTTTTT. Encoded protein: CASSFPHQPRGAGVRVTGELFF.

The chain links TRBV11-2 to TRBJ2-1; the D is unclear. V shed 5 bases and J shed 4 bases, with 3 bases lying between them. The CDR3 contains 11 residues. CDR1 is SGHAT and CDR2 is FQNNGV in the germline V gene. Here the CDR3 reads CASSQYNEQFF. The CDR3 region has the DNA TGTGCCAGCAGCCAGTACAATGAGCAGTTCTTC.

CDR3 nucleotide sequence: TGTGCCAGCTCACTGCCCCCCAGGGGTAGAGGATACGAGCAGTACTTC. It codes for CASSLPPRGRGYEQYF. The chain is built from TRBV18 and TRBJ2-7; a weak D match, TRBD1 (6 bases). V was cut by 4 bases and J by 4 bases, with 20 bases left in between. This CDR3 is built from 16 residues. The V gene's germline CDR1 is KGHSH and CDR2 LQKENI.

The chain combines TRBV6-5 with TRBJ2-6; 7 bases map to TRBD1. The CDR3 sequence is 15 residues long. Germline lookup yields CDR1 MNHEY and CDR2 SVGAGI. Unmatched junction bases numbered 4, after V lost 6 bases and J lost 2 bases. The CDR3 here is CASRRQGAGANVLTF. The CDR3 DNA reads as TGTGCCAGCAGACGCCAGGGGGCTGGGGCCAACGTCCTGACTTTC.

The rearrangement links TRBV15 to TRBJ2-7; TRBD2 aligns across 12 bases. From germline, CDR1 is LNHNV and CDR2 YYDKDF (reference sequence). V was pared by 1 base and J by 6 bases, with 4 bases of the junction left unmatched. This CDR3 contains 15 residues. CDR3 nucleotide sequence: TGTGCCACCAGCAGAGCGACTAGCGGGAGTGTCGAGCAGTACTTC. The encoded protein is CATSRATSGSVEQYF.

The V call is TRBV19, the J call TRBJ1-2, with TRBD1 as a possible D gene (5 bases). V was pared by 3 bases and J by 8 bases, with 10 bases between. Germline CDR1 reads LNHDA; CDR2 reads SQIVND (reference sequence). There are 12 residues in the CDR3. CDR3: CASSIRGSGYTF. CDR3 coding DNA: TGTGCCAGTAGTATCCGGGGGAGCGGCTACACCTTC.

CDR3 sequence: CASSSATGGTDTQYF. The CDR3 nucleotides read TGCGCCAGCAGCTCAGCTACAGGGGGCACAGATACGCAGTATTTT. This chain links TRBV5-1 with TRBJ2-3; 7 bases fit TRBD1. Germline V gene data show CDR1 as SGHRS and CDR2 as YFSETQ. The CDR3 contains 15 residues. Trimming removed 3 bases from V and 1 base from J; junction bases left unmatched: 5.

This clone occurred once. The genes are TRBV28 and TRBJ2-3; 9 positions match TRBD1. The V and J ends lost 7 bases and 4 bases, in that order; junction bases with no gene match: 15. Germline CDR1 MDHEN, CDR2 SYDVKM. The CDR3 contains 17 residues. CDR3 nucleotide sequence: TGTGCCAGCACCCCTTTGGTTGGACAGGGGTCATCAGATACGCAGTATTTT. Translation: CASTPLVGQGSSDTQYF.

The rearrangement joins TRBV5-4 to TRBJ1-2; 9 positions match TRBD1. The J segment lost 7 bases and the V segment lost 2 bases, leaving 3 bases of the junction unmatched. CDR3 length: 13 amino acids. Germline V lookup: CDR1 SGHNT, CDR2 YYREEE (reference sequence). The CDR3 bases are TGTGCCAGCAGCTTATCGGACAGGGGTGGCTACACCTTC. Its protein product is CASSLSDRGGYTF.

The chain couples TRBV27 to TRBJ2-7, with 7 positions matching TRBD2. Germline assignment: CDR1 MNHEY and CDR2 SMNVEV (reference sequence). V shed 3 bases, J shed 6 bases, and the junction held 14 bases outside the gene matches. This CDR3 region has 16 residues. CDR3 DNA: TGTGCCAGCAGTTTCCGACCGGGCGGGAGTTCTCTCGAGCAGTACTTC. Residues: CASSFRPGGSSLEQYF.